This entry lists 12 T cell receptor beta chains sequenced from one sample in a study of blood T cell repertoires in COVID-19. The data were produced by immunoSEQ multiplex PCR, yet TCRdb's version contains in-frame clones alone and is incomplete. This sample has roughly 97,000 clones, with 85% to 90% found just once. The sequenced material came from peripheral blood. Receptor source: a human donor in a cohort sampled during active COVID-19.

V gene TRBV11-3 combines with J gene TRBJ2-2; D may be TRBD1 (5 bases). The V and J ends lost 4 bases and 6 bases respectively, with 21 bases between them. Germline lookup yields CDR1 SGHNT and CDR2 YENEEA. The CDR3 runs to 17 residues. CDR3 DNA sequence: TGTGCCAGCAGCTCCCCATTCGTAGGGGAAAGGGCCGGGGAGCTGTTTTTT. Residues: CASSSPFVGERAGELFF. Filled out from reference TRBV11-3 and TRBJ2-2, the complete variable domain reads EAGVVQSPRYKIIEKKQPVAFWCNPISGHNTLYWYLQNLGQGPELLIRYENEEAVDDSQLPKDRFSAERLKGVDSTLKIQPAELGDSAVYLCASSSPFVGERAGELFFGEGSRLTVL.

V is TRBV9 and J is TRBJ2-7; 8 bases map to TRBD2. In germline, CDR1 is SGDLS, CDR2 YYNGEE. V lost 0 bases, J lost 4 bases, and 6 bases stayed unmatched. The CDR3 covers 15 residues. CDR3 amino acids: CASSVAGAGAYEQYF. The CDR3 DNA follows: TGTGCCAGCAGCGTAGCTGGAGCGGGAGCTTACGAGCAGTACTTC.

V gene TRBV3-1 (or the pseudogene TRBV3-2) combines with J gene TRBJ2-7; 9 bases map to TRBD1. The CDR3 totals 16 residues. Germline CDR1 is LGHDT and CDR2 is YNNKEL (reference sequence). Losses at the gene ends were 4 bases for V and 4 bases for J; bases not matched to a gene: 11. The CDR3 sequence: CASSPGTGYGRYEQYF. For the CDR3, the DNA is TGTGCCAGCAGCCCAGGGACAGGGTATGGCAGGTACGAGCAGTACTTC.

This sequence joins TRBV29-1 and TRBJ1-6; 7 positions agree with TRBD1. The germline CDR1 and CDR2 sequences are SQVTM and ANQGSEA. The CDR3 is 12 residues long. The J segment lost 14 bases and the V segment lost 3 bases, leaving 7 bases of the junction unmatched. The CDR3: CSVEDWDSSLHF. The CDR3 DNA reads as TGCAGCGTTGAGGATTGGGACAGCTCCCTCCACTTT.

This chain joins TRBV6-2 or TRBV6-3 and TRBJ1-1; 7 bases match TRBD1. The length of the CDR3 is 17 residues. Unmatched junction bases numbered 13, after V lost 5 bases and J lost 1 base. The germline gives CDR1 MNHEY, CDR2 SVGEGT. The CDR3, as DNA: TGTGCCAGCAGTAAAGGACAGGCCATCCTAGCGAACACTGAAGCTTTCTTT. Residues: CASSKGQAILANTEAFF.

This rearrangement joins TRBV29-1 to TRBJ2-3; 10 bases map to TRBD2. The CDR3 is 15 amino acids. Per the germline V gene, CDR1 is SQVTM and CDR2 is ANQGSEA. The ends lost 4 bases at V and 4 bases at J; junction bases unmatched: 8. As DNA, the CDR3 is TGCAGCGTTGCAAGGGCTAGCGGGGGTGCAGATACGCAGTATTTT. Translation: CSVARASGGADTQYF.

The chain recombines TRBV12-5 with TRBJ1-4, with 9 bases aligning to TRBD1. From germline, CDR1 is LGHNT and CDR2 FRNRAP. The CDR3 length is 14 residues. Trimming removed 5 bases from V and 8 bases from J; junction bases left unmatched: 6. The DNA of the CDR3 is TGTGCTAGTGGTCCGGGACAGGGACGCGAAAAACTGTTTTTT. Encoded protein: CASGPGQGREKLFF.

The chain has TRBV10-2 and TRBJ2-5; the match to TRBD2 covers 7 bases. Germline-derived CDR1 and CDR2 are WSHSY and SAAADI. The trim removed 4 bases at V and 5 bases at J, leaving 1 base unmatched. This CDR3 region has 12 residues. CDR3 sequence: CASSVGGETQYF. CDR3 in DNA: TGCGCCAGCAGTGTCGGGGGGGAGACCCAGTACTTC.

The rearrangement links TRBV5-6 to TRBJ2-3, with a tentative D call TRBD2 (6 bases). V was shortened by 3 bases and J by 6 bases, with 8 bases between the two germline ends. CDR3 length: 12 amino acids. Germline lookup yields CDR1 SGHDT and CDR2 YYEEEE. The CDR3 nucleotides are TGTGCCAGCAGCTCGGGGGTGGATACGCAGTATTTT. It codes for CASSSGVDTQYF.

This rearrangement joins TRBV12-3 or TRBV12-4 to TRBJ1-5, with 7 bases that match TRBD1. CDR3 size: 13 residues. After removal of 5 bases from V and 6 bases from J, the junction contained 4 bases not matched to a gene. The CDR3: CASSAGQAQPQHF. DNA of the CDR3: TGTGCCAGCAGTGCCGGACAGGCTCAGCCCCAGCATTTT.

The chain joins TRBV2 to TRBJ1-1; D remains ambiguous. Germline lookup yields CDR1 SNHLY and CDR2 FYNNEI. V dropped 6 bases and J dropped 6 bases, with 11 bases sitting between them. The CDR3 extends over 12 amino acids. The CDR3 sequence is CASSETAAEAFF. As DNA, the CDR3 is TGTGCCAGCAGCGAAACAGCCGCTGAAGCTTTCTTT.

The genes are TRBV7-9 and TRBJ1-6; TRBD1 might be the D (6 bases). This CDR3 contains 14 residues. CDR1 is SEHNR and CDR2 is FQNEAQ in the germline V gene (reference sequence). V was cut by 7 bases and J by 7 bases, with 14 bases left in between. This CDR3 is CASNADSANSPLHF. The CDR3 DNA is TGTGCCAGCAACGCGGACAGCGCCAATTCACCCCTCCACTTT.